This T cell receptor (beta chain) was sequenced in a study of blood T cell repertoires in COVID-19. Study context: Samples taken during acute and convalescent COVID-19 were collected in the United States, Italy and Spain. T cells, B-cell-depleted T cells, or PBMCs provided the cDNA or gDNA that served as material.

Original analysis: For nucleated cells, counts were estimated from reference gene primer amplification. The table came from immunoSEQ multiplex PCR; TCRdb's copy has only in-frame clones and leaves some out. V and J calls and clone size are copied from that table; D and trimming were computed from the DNA. The repertoire holds 81,000 or so clones, with 75% to 85% as singletons. Germline V lookup: CDR1 MNHEY, CDR2 SVGEGT. V trimming: 4 bases; J trimming: 7 bases; junction bases outside the gene matches: 15. The CDR3 covers 17 residues. The clonotype comes from a human donor in a cohort sampled during active COVID-19. V usage is TRBV6-2 or TRBV6-3 and J usage is TRBJ1-5, with 8 positions matching TRBD1. Specimen: peripheral blood. CDR3 coding DNA: TGTGCCAGCAGTTTCGATCGTTACAGGGGGGACGGGCAGCCCCAGCATTTT. It specifies CASSFDRYRGDGQPQHF.